This T cell receptor beta chain originates from a study of CD8 T cells in Susac syndrome. As concerns this clonotype: Its cognate antigen is unknown.

With 5 bases removed from V and 8 bases from J, the gap between germline ends came to 14 bases. CDR3 length: 13 amino acids. Per the germline V gene, CDR1 is SGDLS and CDR2 is YYNGEE. Study observations and caveats: Among people with Susac, CD8+ clonal expansion was greatest in TEMRA cells and active patients. TCR sequencing and HLA analysis covered a relatively small number of individuals.

A quantity of about 0.5 to 1 ug RNA underwent reverse transcription using random hexamers. Multiplex PCR with immunoSEQ amplified the TCR beta CDR3 across 54 Vbeta and 13 Jbeta. MiXCR was run by TCRdb on the immunoSEQ multiplex PCR reads, yielding one entry per CDR3 protein. The sample yields 200,000 or so distinct CDR3 sequences, 85% to 95% seen once. Patients with Susac syndrome showed fulfilment of recently defined diagnostic criteria for definite or probable disease. The chain recombines TRBV9 with TRBJ2-1; D is ambiguous. This TCR was sampled from a human donor with Susac syndrome. Sequencing input: CD8+ T cells from PBMCs. The CDR3 protein is CASSGSSSHEQFF. The CDR3 region has the DNA TGTGCCAGCAGTGGTAGCAGTAGCCATGAGCAGTTCTTC. The full variable domain, in which reference TRBV9 and TRBJ2-1 provide the parts outside the CDR3, is DSGVTQTPKHLITATGQRVTLRCSPRSGDLSVYWYQQSLDQGLQFLIQYYNGEERAKGNILERFSAQQFPDLHSELNLSSLELGDSALYFCASSGSSSHEQFFGPGTRLTVL.